The entry below gives a single T cell receptor (beta chain) sequence along with its context. This clone was found once. The clone's antigen remains unknown. The record has no base qualities; no much larger clone is one base away. The record originates from a study of blood T cell repertoires in COVID-19 (dated by TCRdb to between 2020 and 2021). Describing the broader study: Samples covering the acute and convalescent phases of COVID-19 were provided by collaborators in the United States, Italy and Spain. The repertoires were made available in a free public database intended to serve as a resource for research on the immune response to SARS-CoV-2. Nearly every sample came with metadata listing a de-identified subject ID, COVID-19 status, age in years and sex. The samples were drawn from two sources: the first 160 participants of the ongoing ImmuneRACE study, and about 1,300 subjects contributed by 6 global collaborators. Deeply sampled blood TCRbeta repertoires from subjects exposed to, actively infected with, or recovered from COVID-19 were included in the dataset. The prospective study material was composed of cDNA or gDNA derived from T cells, B-cell-depleted T cells, or PBMCs. Where HLA class I and class II types were available, the types were taken from metadata supplied by the sample provider, not from assay-based typing. Broad study findings and their caveats: Clinical and demographic metadata were provided uncurated, with the amount varying by source and participant.

The collaborating institutions used their own protocols to collect whole blood in K2EDTA tubes. For TCRbeta analysis, collaborators shipped samples in one of three forms: frozen whole blood, isolated PBMCs, or DNA extracted from either of those sample types. The immunoSEQ Assay, a bias-controlled multiplex PCR, was used to amplify TCRbeta CDR3 regions from genomic DNA. The original pipeline was this. Within the assay, amplification of reference gene primers was used to estimate how many nucleated cells each sample contained. Sequence reads were collapsed and filtered to measure the absolute abundance of every unique TCRbeta CDR3 rearrangement. For each sample, productive Simpson clonality was calculated as the square root of Simpson's diversity index over productive rearrangements. The clones in this table, taken by TCRdb from immuneACCESS, are in-frame only. Not every clone is retained; where verified, under half of the shortfall comes from an unresolved V gene, and the cause of the rest is unknown. V and J calls and clone size come straight from that table; D and trimming were deduced from the DNA. Within this sample are fewer than 250,000 clones, with around nine tenths of them counted one time only. Clones ranked in the top ten supply less than 3.5% of the sample.

Trimming at the junction amounts to 5 bases on V and 1 base on J, and the germline ends lie 16 bases apart. From the cysteine through the phenylalanine, the CDR3 covers 16 amino acids. Of the read, only the CDR3 DNA is kept; its 48 bases are in frame from base 1. CDR1 SGHAT and CDR2 FQNNGV are derived from the germline V gene. Material: peripheral blood. This TCR was recovered from an older woman with acute or convalescent COVID-19. The rearranged segments are TRBV11-2 and TRBJ2-3, with TRBD2 perhaps the D gene, on 6 matching bases. The DNA sequence is given as TGTGCCAGCAGCCTATATAGCGGAAGCCGCACAGATACGCAGTATTTT. This encodes CASSLYSGSRTDTQYF.